Each of the 31 T cell receptor beta chains below was sequenced from the same sample in a study of a mutant IDH1 vaccine in newly diagnosed glioma. This sample's time point: baseline, week 1 (first vaccination visit). The sample's treatment: pre-vaccination baseline after standard-of-care therapy. The data were produced by immunoSEQ multiplex PCR, yet TCRdb's version contains in-frame clones alone and is incomplete. The data contain 85,000 to 100,000 clones, about 80% of them singletons. Source: PBMCs, taken from a glioma patient treated with radiotherapy, temozolomide or both. The receptors were gathered from a man between 40 and 49 years old with glioma.

CDR3 amino acids: CASSTRDRDPEAFF. In DNA form, the CDR3 reads TGTGCCAGCTCAACCCGGGACAGGGATCCTGAAGCTTTCTTT. V gene TRBV18 combines with J gene TRBJ1-1, with 9 bases identical to TRBD1. Germline values: CDR1 KGHSH, CDR2 LQKENI. V shed 5 bases, J shed 6 bases, and the junction held 7 bases outside the gene matches. This CDR3 comprises 14 residues. Supplemented by reference TRBV18 and TRBJ1-1, the full variable domain reads NAGVMQNPRHLVRRRGQEARLRCSPMKGHSHVYWYRQLPEEGLKFMVYLQKENIIDESGMPKERFSAEFPKEGPSILRIQQVVRGDSAAYFCASSTRDRDPEAFFGQGTRLTVV.

V gene TRBV5-1 combines with J gene TRBJ1-2; D ambiguous. Germline values: CDR1 SGHRS, CDR2 YFSETQ. The CDR3 contains 18 residues. V lost 4 bases and J lost 0, with 22 bases in between. As DNA, the CDR3 is TGCGCCAGCAGCCAAAGGGAGGGTTCCCCTAACTCTAACTATGGCTACACCTTC. Protein sequence: CASSQREGSPNSNYGYTF.

This sequence joins TRBV2 and TRBJ2-1; TRBD2 aligns across 10 bases. This CDR3 spans 15 amino acids. Trimming removed 4 bases from V and 6 bases from J; junction bases left unmatched: 6. Germline-derived CDR1 and CDR2 are SNHLY and FYNNEI. Here the CDR3 DNA reads TGTGCCAGCAGTGTAAGCGGGGGGGCCCCCAATGAGCAGTTCTTC. Protein: CASSVSGGAPNEQFF.

J is TRBJ1-4 and V is TRBV9; D not resolved. The germline V gene has CDR1 SGDLS and CDR2 YYNGEE. Trimming removed 1 base from V and 7 bases from J, with 8 bases in between. The length of the CDR3 is 13 residues. The CDR3 loop reads CASSVYEGEKLFF. The CDR3 DNA sequence: TGTGCCAGCAGCGTATACGAGGGTGAAAAACTGTTTTTT.

The rearrangement uses TRBV5-6 and TRBJ1-1; D is unresolved. This CDR3 region has 15 residues. V was trimmed by 1 base and J by 1 base, leaving 11 bases between them. Germline V CDR1 and CDR2: SGHDT, YYEEEE. CDR3 amino acids: CASSLLGSPNTEAFF. Here the CDR3 DNA reads TGTGCCAGCAGCTTGCTAGGCAGCCCGAACACTGAAGCTTTCTTT.

The chain is built from TRBV7-2 and TRBJ2-1; 7 nucleotides match TRBD1. The J segment lost 1 base and the V segment lost 5 bases, leaving 5 bases of the junction unmatched. The germline V gene has CDR1 SGHTA and CDR2 FQGNSA. This CDR3 comprises 15 residues. The CDR3 sequence: CASSPGTASYNEQFF. The CDR3 DNA is TGTGCCAGCAGCCCCGGGACAGCTTCCTACAATGAGCAGTTCTTC.

This rearrangement joins TRBV6-6 to TRBJ2-4, with 7 bases lining up with TRBD2. Germline values: CDR1 MNHNY, CDR2 SVGAGI (reference sequence). The CDR3 contains 13 residues. J lost 4 bases, V lost 7 bases, and 4 bases had no gene match. The CDR3 region is CASTPGGKNIQYF. The CDR3 DNA reads as TGTGCCAGCACGCCGGGGGGAAAAAACATTCAGTACTTC.

The rearrangement links TRBV6-6 to TRBJ1-4; D might be TRBD1 (6 bases). The CDR3 sequence is 14 residues long. Germline V gene data show CDR1 as MNHNY and CDR2 as SVGAGI (reference sequence). With 5 bases removed from V and 7 bases from J, the gap between germline ends came to 14 bases. The CDR3 bases are TGTGCCAGCAGTGTACAGGGTACCGGTGAAAAACTGTTTTTT. Protein sequence: CASSVQGTGEKLFF.

The gene calls are TRBV9 and TRBJ2-7; maybe TRBD1 (6 bases). From germline, CDR1 is SGDLS and CDR2 YYNGEE. The V and J ends lost 1 base and 4 bases respectively, with 12 bases between them. The CDR3 sequence is 14 residues long. The CDR3 spells CASSVTGQVYEQYF. CDR3 nucleotides: TGTGCCAGCAGCGTAACGGGACAAGTTTACGAGCAGTACTTC.

V gene TRBV5-4 combines with J gene TRBJ1-2; unclear D gene. The V end was cut by 5 bases, the J end by 3 bases, with 8 bases between. The CDR3 contains 12 residues. Germline V gives CDR1 SGHNT, CDR2 YYREEE (reference sequence). CDR3 residues: CASSTPDYGYTF. The DNA of the CDR3 is TGTGCCAGCAGTACCCCGGACTATGGCTACACCTTC. The full variable domain, completed using reference TRBV5-4 and TRBJ1-2, is ETGVTQSPTHLIKTRGQQVTLRCSSQSGHNTVSWYQQALGQGPQFIFQYYREEENGRGNFPPRFSGLQFPNYSSELNVNALELDDSALYLCASSTPDYGYTFGSGTRLTVV.

This clone was counted a few times. The chain combines TRBV9 with TRBJ1-4, with D unclear. Germline CDR1 is SGDLS and CDR2 is YYNGEE. V was shortened by 4 bases and J by 3 bases, with 13 bases between the two germline ends. This CDR3 is built from 15 residues. In nucleotides, the CDR3 is TGTGCCAGCAGCCGGGCGGGGAACCCTAATGAAAAACTGTTTTTT. As protein: CASSRAGNPNEKLFF. The whole variable domain, filled in from reference TRBV9 and TRBJ1-4, reads DSGVTQTPKHLITATGQRVTLRCSPRSGDLSVYWYQQSLDQGLQFLIQYYNGEERAKGNILERFSAQQFPDLHSELNLSSLELGDSALYFCASSRAGNPNEKLFFGSGTQLSVL.

The chain links TRBV6-5 to TRBJ1-2; D might be TRBD1 (5 bases). The CDR3 has 15 amino acids. Germline V gene sequence: CDR1 MNHEY, CDR2 SVGAGI. The V and J ends lost 3 bases and 8 bases respectively, with 19 bases between them. CDR3 loop: CASSYKDGGVRGYTF. The CDR3 coding sequence is TGTGCCAGCAGTTATAAGGATGGGGGAGTACGGGGCTACACCTTC.

The sample holds a few counts of this clone. The rearrangement uses TRBV11-2 and TRBJ1-3, with D possibly matching TRBD1 (5 bases). The CDR3 loop spans 18 amino acids. CDR1 and CDR2 (germline): SGHAT, FQNNGV. V lost 5 bases to trimming and J lost 0 bases, with 20 bases between them. As DNA, the CDR3 is TGTGCCAGCAGCCAAACCCATGCGGGACCCGGCTCTGGAAACACCATATATTTT. Translation: CASSQTHAGPGSGNTIYF. Filled out from reference TRBV11-2 and TRBJ1-3, the complete variable domain reads EAGVAQSPRYKIIEKRQSVAFWCNPISGHATLYWYQQILGQGPKLLIQFQNNGVVDDSQLPKDRFSAERLKGVDSTLKIQPAKLEDSAVYLCASSQTHAGPGSGNTIYFGEGSWLTVV.

The V gene is TRBV6-1, the J gene TRBJ1-5; D gene uncertain. The CDR3 is made up of 13 amino acids. V lost 11 bases, J lost 2 bases, and 13 bases lay in between. Germline lookup yields CDR1 MNHNS and CDR2 SASEGT. The CDR3 DNA reads TGTGCCGGGTCTAATTGGGGCAATCAGCCCCAGCATTTT. Its translation: CAGSNWGNQPQHF.

This chain joins TRBV7-2 and TRBJ2-2; the match to TRBD2 covers 11 bases. Germline V gene lookup returns CDR1 SGHTA and CDR2 FQGNSA. Trimming took 0 bases from V and 2 from J; bases not matched to a gene: 2. This CDR3 spans 17 amino acids. DNA of the CDR3: TGTGCCAGCAGCTTAGCTCTAGCGGGGGGAAACACCGGGGAGCTGTTTTTT. The encoded protein is CASSLALAGGNTGELFF.

The V gene is TRBV15, the J gene TRBJ2-3; 7 bases line up with TRBD2. Germline CDR1 LNHNV, CDR2 YYDKDF (reference sequence). The CDR3 extends over 15 amino acids. With V trimmed by 1 base and J by 0 bases, 1 base remained unmatched. CDR3 nucleotides: TGTGCCACCAGCAGAGGGCGGGGGAGCACAGATACGCAGTATTTT. Protein sequence: CATSRGRGSTDTQYF.

J is TRBJ1-1 and V is TRBV11-2, with D unclear. V lost 3 bases, J lost 2 bases, and 7 bases lay in between. The germline V gene encodes CDR1 SGHAT and CDR2 FQNNGV. CDR3 length equals 13 residues. This chain's CDR3 is CASSLYSNTEAFF. The CDR3, as DNA: TGTGCCAGCAGCTTGTATTCTAACACTGAAGCTTTCTTT.

The CDR3 region has the DNA TGTGCCAGCAGCCCGACAGGGGTCAATCAGCCCCAGCATTTT. Amino acid sequence: CASSPTGVNQPQHF. The chain joins TRBV6-1 to TRBJ1-5, with 8 nucleotides matching TRBD1. From germline, CDR1 is MNHNS and CDR2 SASEGT. Germline trimming cut 6 bases from V and 3 bases from J; bases unmatched to any gene: 4. CDR3 length: 14 residues.

This clone was counted between two and nine times. The chain employs TRBV5-4 and TRBJ2-3; 8 bases are a match to TRBD2. In germline, CDR1 is SGHNT, CDR2 YYREEE (reference sequence). The CDR3 sequence is 16 residues long. J lost 1 base, V lost 4 bases, and 8 bases had no gene match. CDR3 coding DNA: TGTGCCAGCAGCAATGGGGGTAGCGGGGGCACAGATACGCAGTATTTT. Translation gives CASSNGGSGGTDTQYF.

As to this clone: The sample contains more than one DNA sequence encoding this CDR3. The chain links TRBV9 to TRBJ2-7, with TRBD1 identical over 9 bases. The CDR3 is made up of 14 amino acids. From germline, CDR1 is SGDLS and CDR2 YYNGEE. V dropped 0 bases and J dropped 6; count of bases not matched to a gene: 4. The DNA for the CDR3 is TGTGCCAGCAGCGTAGCTACAGGGGGCGGCGAGCAGTACTTC. It is translated as CASSVATGGGEQYF.

CDR3 loop: CASSHGLPGHARPRPPYEQYF. The CDR3 nucleotides are TGCGCCAGCAGTCATGGCCTACCGGGACACGCACGGCCGCGCCCCCCCTACGAGCAGTACTTC. The chain is built from TRBV23-1 and TRBJ2-7; D possibly corresponds to TRBD1 (6 bases). TRBV23-1 is reported as an ORF; its role is uncertain. The CDR3 consists of 21 residues. V was trimmed by 3 bases and J by 2 bases, leaving 32 bases between them.

The rearrangement uses TRBV5-1 and TRBJ2-7, with no clear D. The CDR3 runs 14 residues. Trimming pared 0 bases from V and 1 base from J, leaving 8 bases between. The germline gives CDR1 SGHRS, CDR2 YFSETQ. CDR3 sequence: CASSLETASYEQYF. CDR3 DNA sequence: TGCGCCAGCAGCTTGGAGACGGCTTCCTACGAGCAGTACTTC.

The chain combines TRBV11-2 with TRBJ2-3; D unclear. Germline CDR1 reads SGHAT; CDR2 reads FQNNGV. The V end was cut by 6 bases, the J end by 11 bases, with 18 bases between. This CDR3 is built from 13 residues. The CDR3 region has the DNA TGTGCCAGCAGTGTAGGGCCCACTGGTAGGCAGTATTTT. Amino acid sequence: CASSVGPTGRQYF.

The chain is built from TRBV5-8 and TRBJ2-5; D is undetermined. The CDR3 extends over 15 amino acids. The V gene's germline CDR1 is SGHTS and CDR2 YDEGEE. V was cut by 0 bases and J by 5 bases, with 14 bases left in between. The CDR3 DNA sequence: TGTGCCAGCAGCTTGGTGGTATGGGTCGCGGAGACCCAGTACTTC. Its protein is CASSLVVWVAETQYF.

The chain combines TRBV7-2 with TRBJ1-2; 7 bases agree with TRBD1. Germline CDR1 is SGHTA and CDR2 is FQGNSA. This CDR3 has 15 residues. V shed 5 bases, J shed 8 bases, and the junction held 14 bases outside the gene matches. DNA of the CDR3: TGTGCCAGCAGCGCCGCGCAGGGGGGCACAGAGGGCTACACCTTC. The encoded protein is CASSAAQGGTEGYTF. The full variable domain, completed using reference TRBV7-2 and TRBJ1-2, is GAGVSQSPSNKVTEKGKDVELRCDPISGHTALYWYRQSLGQGLEFLIYFQGNSAPDKSGLPSDRFSAERTGGSVSTLTIQRTQQEDSAVYLCASSAAQGGTEGYTFGSGTRLTVV.

This clone was observed once. V usage is TRBV6-5 and J usage is TRBJ2-7; 9 bases are a match to TRBD2. Losses at the gene ends were 8 bases for V and 3 bases for J; bases not matched to a gene: 8. Germline CDR1 reads MNHEY; CDR2 reads SVGAGI. The CDR3 is made up of 14 amino acids. CDR3 nucleotides: TGTGCCAGCCGGAGGGCGGGGGGGCTCTACGAGCAGTACTTC. It specifies CASRRAGGLYEQYF.

This chain connects TRBV5-1 to TRBJ2-7; D ambiguous. CDR3 length equals 12 residues. CDR1 SGHRS and CDR2 YFSETQ come from the germline V gene. V was shortened by 7 bases and J by 0 bases, with 8 bases between the two germline ends. The DNA of the CDR3 is TGCGCCAGCGGGAAAAGCTCCTACGAGCAGTACTTC. Its protein product is CASGKSSYEQYF.

CDR3 loop: CASSFGSTDTQYF. CDR3 nucleotide sequence: TGTGCCAGCAGCTTCGGCAGCACAGATACGCAGTATTTT. V is TRBV7-9 and J is TRBJ2-3, with D unclear. Germline assignment: CDR1 SEHNR and CDR2 FQNEAQ (reference sequence). This CDR3 is 13 amino acids long. Trimming stripped 3 bases from V and 0 bases from J, with 4 bases between.

This chain uses TRBV5-1 with TRBJ1-2, with 10 nucleotides matching TRBD1. The germline CDR1 and CDR2 sequences are SGHRS and YFSETQ. V dropped 2 bases and J dropped 4; count of bases not matched to a gene: 5. CDR3 length equals 15 residues. The CDR3 nucleotides read TGCGCCAGCAGCTTAGGACAGGGGGTCGTCTATGGCTACACCTTC. The encoded protein is CASSLGQGVVYGYTF.

The chain links TRBV5-4 to TRBJ1-5; D gene unclear. Germline CDR1 SGHNT, CDR2 YYREEE (reference sequence). The CDR3 extends over 15 amino acids. Trimming took off 0 bases at V and 2 bases at J, with 9 bases between the two ends. CDR3 bases: TGTGCCAGCAGCTTGGGACGGGGTCGCAATCAGCCCCAGCATTTT. This sequence encodes CASSLGRGRNQPQHF.

This chain uses TRBV5-6 with TRBJ1-5; D uncertain. Deletions cut 4 bases from V and 6 bases from J, with 17 bases between. The germline gives CDR1 SGHDT, CDR2 YYEEEE. The CDR3 length is 15 residues. CDR3 in amino acids: CASSLWALASQPQHF. For the CDR3, the DNA is TGTGCCAGCAGCCTGTGGGCCCTAGCTAGTCAGCCCCAGCATTTT.